Below, 12 T cell receptor beta chains from the same sample are listed, as sequenced in a study of blood T cell repertoires in COVID-19 (dated by TCRdb to between 2020 and 2021). Library prep was done by the immunoSEQ multiplex PCR assay. TCRdb mirrors the immuneACCESS table, restricted to in-frame sequences. Some clones are absent from its copies; in checked studies, under half trace to an unresolved V gene, and the reason for the others is unknown. The sample table lists about 130,000 clones, around 88% of them with a count of one. Jointly, the top ten make up around 2.3% of the sample. Sample: PBMCs or T cells enriched from blood (not recorded which). These receptors were collected from a woman aged 50 to 65 who had recovered from COVID-19.

This clone was found a few times. The chain links TRBV4-3 to TRBJ1-3, with 7 nucleotides matching TRBD1. The J segment lost 0 bases and the V segment lost 4 bases, leaving 9 bases of the junction unmatched. This CDR3 region has 17 residues. Germline CDR1 reads LGHNA; CDR2 reads YSLEER. As DNA, the CDR3 is TGCGCCAGCAGCCCTCTGGCAGGGGGTCCCTCTGGAAACACCATATATTTT. It codes for CASSPLAGGPSGNTIYF.

The genes are TRBV19 and TRBJ2-1, with a possible D match to TRBD2 (5 bases). Germline loops: CDR1 LNHDA, CDR2 SQIVND (reference sequence). CDR3 length: 15 amino acids. Trimming pared 6 bases from V and 0 bases from J, leaving 12 bases between. CDR3 region: CASRTPGSSYNEQFF. DNA for the CDR3: TGTGCCAGTAGAACCCCGGGGAGCTCCTACAATGAGCAGTTCTTC.

This clone has a handful of counts. Here the CDR3 DNA reads TGTGCCAGCAGCATCGGGGGCTACGAGCAGTACTTC. Its translation: CASSIGGYEQYF. This rearrangement joins TRBV28 to TRBJ2-7; TRBD2 is a possible D gene (6 bases). The germline V and J ends were trimmed by 6 bases and 3 bases, with 9 bases remaining between them. The CDR3 is 12 residues long. The germline V gene encodes CDR1 MDHEN and CDR2 SYDVKM.

This clone was seen more than once but under ten times. The chain carries TRBV29-1 and TRBJ1-4; no clear D. The V and J ends lost 4 bases and 8 bases respectively, with 17 bases between them. There are 14 residues in the CDR3. Germline CDR1 reads SQVTM; CDR2 reads ANQGSEA. In nucleotides, the CDR3 is TGCAGCGTTGCATCTAATCAAGGGAGCGAAAAACTGTTTTTT. This encodes CSVASNQGSEKLFF.

CDR3 nucleotide sequence: TGTGCCAGTAGGCCGAGGGGGCCCACTGAAGCTTTCTTT. This gives the protein CASRPRGPTEAFF. The rearrangement joins TRBV19 to TRBJ1-1, with 7 bases that match TRBD1. Trimming cost V 6 bases and J 4 bases; bases outside gene matches: 5. CDR1 is LNHDA, CDR2 SQIVND, per germline (reference sequence). The CDR3 totals 13 residues. Full variable domain (rest looked up from reference TRBV19 and TRBJ1-1): DGGITQSPKYLFRKEGQNVTLSCEQNLNHDAMYWYRQDPGQGLRLIYYSQIVNDFQKGDIAEGYSVSREKKESFPLTVTSAQKNPTAFYLCASRPRGPTEAFFGQGTRLTVV.

This sequence joins TRBV6-6 and TRBJ1-2; 10 bases match TRBD1. CDR1 is MNHNY, CDR2 SVGAGI, per germline (reference sequence). The CDR3 totals 14 residues. V was pared by 6 bases and J by 5 bases, with 6 bases of the junction left unmatched. The CDR3 loop is CASRVGQGDYGYTF. The DNA of the CDR3 is TGTGCCAGCAGGGTAGGACAGGGGGATTATGGCTACACCTTC.

V and J are TRBV6-5 and TRBJ1-4; 7 nucleotides match TRBD1. The CDR3 totals 15 residues. Per germline, CDR1 MNHEY and CDR2 SVGAGI. The junction had 6 bases not matched to a gene; V was cut back by 5 bases and J by 3 bases. DNA for the CDR3: TGTGCCAGCAGTAGAGGGGGCTGGGCTAATGAAAAACTGTTTTTT. Its translation is CASSRGGWANEKLFF.

The sample holds one count of this clone. The V and J genes are TRBV10-3 and TRBJ2-7; TRBD2 matches 7 bases. Germline V CDR1 and CDR2: ENHRY, SYGVKD. V lost 7 bases, J lost 3 bases, and 6 bases stayed unmatched. The CDR3 covers 13 residues. As DNA, the CDR3 is TGTGCCATCATGGGCAGGGAGGGCTACGAGCAGTACTTC. Protein sequence: CAIMGREGYEQYF.

This clone showed up just a few times. Other nucleotide sequences from this sample produce the same CDR3. V is TRBV19 and J is TRBJ2-2; TRBD2 might be the D (5 bases). This CDR3 is 14 amino acids long. Germline V gene sequence: CDR1 LNHDA, CDR2 SQIVND (reference sequence). V lost 1 base and J lost 5, with 8 bases in between. DNA for the CDR3: TGTGCCAGTAGTATAGGGGAGTTTACCGGGGAGCTGTTTTTT. It specifies CASSIGEFTGELFF.

The chain joins TRBV19 to TRBJ1-1, with D hard to call. Trimming left V 3 bases short and J 8 bases short, with 10 bases between. Germline values: CDR1 LNHDA, CDR2 SQIVND (reference sequence). The CDR3 sequence is 12 residues long. Here the CDR3 reads CASSIPQREAFF. CDR3 bases: TGTGCCAGTAGTATTCCTCAGAGGGAAGCTTTCTTT.

The V gene is TRBV6-5, the J gene TRBJ1-1, with a weak D call TRBD1 (6 bases). The CDR3 is 15 residues long. V shed 6 bases and J shed 1 base, with 15 bases lying between them. Germline V gene sequence: CDR1 MNHEY, CDR2 SVGAGI. The CDR3 is CASSLRTVQNTEAFF. Written as DNA, the CDR3 is TGTGCCAGCAGCCTCCGGACAGTTCAGAACACTGAAGCTTTCTTT.

The chain couples TRBV10-1 to TRBJ2-3; 7 bases are shared with TRBD2. CDR3 length equals 16 residues. V lost 0 bases, J lost 1 base, and 4 bases stayed unmatched. The germline V gene encodes CDR1 WNHNN and CDR2 SYGVQD (reference sequence). The CDR3 region is CASSESYSGGTDTQYF. The CDR3 nucleotides are TGCGCCAGCAGTGAGTCGTACAGCGGGGGCACAGATACGCAGTATTTT.